A single sample gave rise to the 29 T cell receptor beta chains below, sequenced in a study of blood T cell repertoires in COVID-19. The table came from immunoSEQ multiplex PCR; TCRdb's copy has only in-frame clones and leaves some out. The data hold approximately 230,000 clones, with 86% observed a single time. Specimen: peripheral blood. The receptors stem from a man aged 25-45 years who had recovered from COVID-19.

The chain uses TRBV20-1 and TRBJ1-2; D gene unclear. The germline V and J ends were trimmed by 3 bases and 4 bases, with 18 bases remaining between them. Germline V CDR1 and CDR2: DFQATT, SNEGSKA (reference sequence). The CDR3 contains 15 residues. DNA for the CDR3: TGCAGTGCTAGTCCGGAGGGCTACCTGGTCTATGGCTACACCTTC. Translated, it gives CSASPEGYLVYGYTF.

The chain combines TRBV4-3 with TRBJ2-7; 8 bases line up with TRBD1. There are 16 residues in the CDR3. With V trimmed by 0 bases and J by 4 bases, 8 bases remained unmatched. Germline values: CDR1 LGHNA, CDR2 YSLEER. The CDR3 DNA follows: TGCGCCAGCAGCCAAGATCTCGCAGGGGGCTATTACGAGCAGTACTTC. Translated, it gives CASSQDLAGGYYEQYF.

V usage is TRBV4-1 and J usage is TRBJ1-4; 8 positions agree with TRBD1. Trimming cost V 0 bases and J 5 bases; bases outside gene matches: 8. CDR1 is MGHRA, CDR2 YSYEKL, per germline. This CDR3 has 17 residues. The CDR3 protein is CASSQDPDRGRNEKLFF. The CDR3, as DNA: TGCGCCAGCAGCCAAGATCCCGACAGGGGTAGGAATGAAAAACTGTTTTTT.

This chain uses TRBV15 with TRBJ1-1; no clear D gene. V was cut by 1 base and J by 3 bases, with 12 bases left in between. There are 15 residues in the CDR3. CDR1 and CDR2 (germline): LNHNV, YYDKDF (reference sequence). The CDR3 region is CATSRGREWYTEAFF. Here the CDR3 DNA reads TGTGCCACCAGCAGAGGTCGGGAATGGTACACTGAAGCTTTCTTT.

The gene calls are TRBV5-1 and TRBJ1-5, with 7 nucleotides matching TRBD1. The CDR3 has 15 amino acids. The junction had 3 bases not matched to a gene; V was cut back by 2 bases and J by 1 base. The germline CDR1 and CDR2 sequences are SGHRS and YFSETQ. CDR3 coding DNA: TGCGCCAGCAGCTTTACGGGACAGAGCAATCAGCCCCAGCATTTT. Amino acid sequence: CASSFTGQSNQPQHF.

The chain is built from TRBV7-7 and TRBJ2-5, with 9 bases fitting TRBD2. The germline V gene has CDR1 SSHAT and CDR2 FNYEAQ (reference sequence). V was clipped by 3 bases and J by 1 base; unmatched bases: 6. The CDR3 length is 16 residues. Written as DNA, the CDR3 is TGTGCCAGCAGCTTCGGAGCTAGCGGGGCCCAAGAGACCCAGTACTTC. Translating gives CASSFGASGAQETQYF. Full variable domain (remainder filled in from reference TRBV7-7 and TRBJ2-5): GAGVSQSPRYKVTKRGQDVTLRCDPISSHATLYWYQQALGQGPEFLTYFNYEAQPDKSGLPSDRFSAERPEGSISTLTIQRTEQRDSAMYRCASSFGASGAQETQYFGPGTRLLVL.

The chain couples TRBV6-6 to TRBJ2-1, with 10 bases that match TRBD2. CDR3 size: 16 residues. Germline V lookup: CDR1 MNHNY, CDR2 SVGAGI (reference sequence). V shed 7 bases, J shed 10 bases, and the junction held 16 bases outside the gene matches. The chain's CDR3 is CASTKGGSGGANEQFF. The DNA for the CDR3 is TGTGCCAGCACTAAAGGGGGCAGCGGGGGGGCCAACGAGCAGTTCTTC.

The chain is built from TRBV11-2 and TRBJ1-3; D gene unclear. CDR3 length equals 16 residues. Germline values: CDR1 SGHAT, CDR2 FQNNGV. Trimming cost V 5 bases and J 0 bases, with 14 bases left between them. The CDR3 DNA sequence: TGTGCCAGCAGCACTGGAGGACGGGGCTCTGGAAACACCATATATTTT. Translation: CASSTGGRGSGNTIYF.

The chain has TRBV19 and TRBJ1-2; 8 bases are a match to TRBD1. Trimming cost V 6 bases and J 5 bases; bases outside gene matches: 14. CDR1 is LNHDA and CDR2 is SQIVND in the germline V gene (reference sequence). The CDR3 runs to 16 residues. CDR3: CASSKQQGEVRYGYTF. CDR3 nucleotide sequence: TGTGCCAGTAGCAAACAACAGGGGGAAGTAAGGTATGGCTACACCTTC. The full variable domain, its missing parts supplied by reference TRBV19 and TRBJ1-2, is DGGITQSPKYLFRKEGQNVTLSCEQNLNHDAMYWYRQDPGQGLRLIYYSQIVNDFQKGDIAEGYSVSREKKESFPLTVTSAQKNPTAFYLCASSKQQGEVRYGYTFGSGTRLTVV.

The sample holds one count of this clone. Here the CDR3 reads CASSIPHRASNEKLFF. DNA for the CDR3: TGTGCCAGTAGTATTCCCCACAGGGCTTCAAATGAAAAACTGTTTTTT. This sequence joins TRBV19 and TRBJ1-4, with D possibly matching TRBD1 (6 bases). The CDR3 consists of 16 residues. Trimming left V 3 bases short and J 5 bases short, with 16 bases between. Looked up from germline, CDR1 is LNHDA and CDR2 is SQIVND (reference sequence).

This chain connects TRBV5-1 to TRBJ1-2; D uncertain. The V and J ends lost 3 bases and 6 bases respectively, with 12 bases between them. Germline lookup yields CDR1 SGHRS and CDR2 YFSETQ. The CDR3 is made up of 13 amino acids. CDR3 sequence (DNA): TGCGCCAGCAGCTCTTTCTCGAGAGATGGCTACACCTTC. Its translation: CASSSFSRDGYTF. Full variable domain (remainder filled in from reference TRBV5-1 and TRBJ1-2): KAGVTQTPRYLIKTRGQQVTLSCSPISGHRSVSWYQQTPGQGLQFLFEYFSETQRNKGNFPGRFSGRQFSNSRSEMNVSTLELGDSALYLCASSSFSRDGYTFGSGTRLTVV.

The chain couples TRBV27 to TRBJ1-1; a possible D gene is TRBD1 (5 bases). The CDR3 extends over 19 amino acids. Between the trimmed V and J ends, which lost 3 bases and 0 bases, there was a span of 23 bases. Germline V gene sequence: CDR1 MNHEY, CDR2 SMNVEV (reference sequence). In DNA form, the CDR3 reads TGTGCCAGCAGTTTCCTCGTTGGGGTTGGACACATTATGAACACTGAAGCTTTCTTT. Translation: CASSFLVGVGHIMNTEAFF.

The V gene is TRBV15, the J gene TRBJ1-4; no firm D call. V gave up 0 bases and J gave up 10 bases, with 18 bases separating them. The CDR3 has 16 amino acids. Germline CDR1 is LNHNV and CDR2 is YYDKDF (reference sequence). DNA for the CDR3: TGTGCCACCAGCAGAGATGCGGCGGGTTTGGCGGGAAAACTGTTTTTT. Translation gives CATSRDAAGLAGKLFF.

The V gene is TRBV5-8, the J gene TRBJ1-2; 9 nucleotides align to TRBD1. Germline V CDR1 and CDR2: SGHTS, YDEGEE. The length of the CDR3 is 15 residues. V trimming: 0 bases; J trimming: 6 bases; junction bases outside the gene matches: 6. The CDR3 nucleotides read TGTGCCAGCAGCTTGGCGGGACAGGGCGCCCATGGCTACACCTTC. This gives the protein CASSLAGQGAHGYTF.

The gene calls are TRBV7-2 and TRBJ2-4; 9 bases match TRBD1. After removal of 0 bases from V and 16 bases from J, the junction contained 10 bases not matched to a gene. There are 14 residues in the CDR3. Germline-derived CDR1 and CDR2 are SGHTA and FQGNSA. CDR3: CASSLASGTGHPYF. The DNA for the CDR3 is TGTGCCAGCAGCTTAGCTTCCGGGACAGGGCATCCCTACTTC.

The chain recombines TRBV6-6 with TRBJ1-5; D might be TRBD1 (6 bases). CDR3 length equals 15 residues. Germline CDR1 and CDR2: MNHNY and SVGAGI (reference sequence). The ends were cut back, 6 bases at V and 4 bases at J, with 16 bases in the middle. This CDR3 is CASRTGSSGNQPQHF. The CDR3 coding sequence is TGTGCCAGCAGAACAGGGAGTTCGGGGAATCAGCCCCAGCATTTT.

The V gene is TRBV2, the J gene TRBJ2-7; D perhaps matches TRBD2 (5 bases). V was pared by 8 bases and J by 6 bases, with 17 bases between. The CDR3 has 13 residues. The germline gives CDR1 SNHLY, CDR2 FYNNEI. CDR3 region: CASSGFPRGEQYF. For the CDR3, the DNA is TGTGCCAGCTCGGGGTTCCCACGGGGCGAGCAGTACTTC.

V is TRBV6-5 and J is TRBJ2-5, with D hard to call. The germline V and J ends were trimmed by 6 bases and 1 base, with 9 bases remaining between them. CDR3 length: 13 amino acids. Germline CDR1 and CDR2: MNHEY and SVGAGI. The CDR3 DNA follows: TGTGCCAGCAGGGTTTTCAGCCAAGAGACCCAGTACTTC. Its translation is CASRVFSQETQYF.

The CDR3: CSAFDSQGHGYTF. The CDR3 nucleotides are TGCAGCGCCTTTGATTCTCAGGGCCATGGCTACACCTTC. The chain joins TRBV29-1 to TRBJ1-2; TRBD1 is a possible D gene (5 bases). With 7 bases removed from V and 6 bases from J, the gap between germline ends came to 18 bases. CDR1 and CDR2 from the germline V gene are SQVTM and ANQGSEA. There are 13 residues in the CDR3.

The rearrangement joins TRBV6-2 or TRBV6-3 to TRBJ2-5; 7 nucleotides agree with TRBD2. V was pared by 2 bases and J by 5 bases, with 8 bases of the junction left unmatched. The CDR3 is made up of 15 amino acids. Germline CDR1 and CDR2: MNHEY and SVGEGT. The CDR3 is CASSYRQREWETQYF. CDR3 nucleotide sequence: TGTGCCAGCAGTTACAGGCAGCGGGAATGGGAGACCCAGTACTTC.

The chain is built from TRBV15 and TRBJ1-1, with D maybe TRBD1 (5 bases). Germline V gene sequence: CDR1 LNHNV, CDR2 YYDKDF (reference sequence). The CDR3 extends over 15 amino acids. The V gene lost 0 bases and the J gene lost 1 base, with 9 bases spanning the gap. In DNA form, the CDR3 reads TGTGCCACCAGCAGAGAGATAGGGGCGAACACTGAAGCTTTCTTT. Protein sequence: CATSREIGANTEAFF.

The J gene is TRBJ2-2, the V gene TRBV29-1, with a tentative D call TRBD1 (6 bases). Germline V gene sequence: CDR1 SQVTM, CDR2 ANQGSEA. Deletions cut 7 bases from V and 3 bases from J, with 9 bases between. The CDR3 contains 12 residues. CDR3 loop: CSAHRDTGELFF. As DNA, the CDR3 is TGCAGCGCACACAGGGACACCGGGGAGCTGTTTTTT.

The V and J genes are TRBV7-9 and TRBJ2-7, with D possibly matching TRBD1 (8 bases). Germline V gene data show CDR1 as SEHNR and CDR2 as FQNEAQ (reference sequence). This CDR3 region has 15 residues. V lost 5 bases and J 2 bases, leaving 16 bases between the germline ends. This CDR3 is CASSIRTGGAYEQYF. CDR3 DNA sequence: TGTGCCAGCAGCATTCGAACAGGGGGGGCCTACGAGCAGTACTTC.

This chain uses TRBV7-2 with TRBJ1-3, with D perhaps TRBD1 (5 bases). V lost 1 base and J lost 4, with 11 bases in between. This CDR3 contains 15 residues. CDR1 SGHTA and CDR2 FQGNSA come from the germline V gene. This chain's CDR3 is CASSLVGRTGNTIYF. The CDR3, as DNA: TGTGCCAGCAGCTTAGTTGGGCGGACAGGAAACACCATATATTTT. The full variable domain, completed using reference TRBV7-2 and TRBJ1-3, is GAGVSQSPSNKVTEKGKDVELRCDPISGHTALYWYRQSLGQGLEFLIYFQGNSAPDKSGLPSDRFSAERTGGSVSTLTIQRTQQEDSAVYLCASSLVGRTGNTIYFGEGSWLTVV.

The gene calls are TRBV12-3 or TRBV12-4 and TRBJ2-4, with D possibly matching TRBD1 (6 bases). The germline V and J ends were trimmed by 4 bases and 6 bases, with 10 bases remaining between them. The CDR3 length is 13 residues. The DNA of the CDR3 is TGTGCCAGCAGTTCCTGGACAGCAAACATTCAGTACTTC. Translating it yields CASSSWTANIQYF.

The chain is built from TRBV4-3 and TRBJ2-2; 14 bases are shared with TRBD2. CDR1 LGHNA and CDR2 YSLEER come from the germline V gene. The CDR3 has 17 residues. V trimming: 4 bases; J trimming: 7 bases; junction bases outside the gene matches: 8. CDR3 in amino acids: CASSLGLAGDSVGELFF. The DNA for the CDR3 is TGCGCCAGCAGCCTGGGACTAGCGGGGGATTCGGTCGGGGAGCTGTTTTTT.

The chain recombines TRBV11-2 with TRBJ1-1, with D unclear. Germline loops: CDR1 SGHAT, CDR2 FQNNGV. Trimming stripped 0 bases from V and 1 base from J, with 9 bases between. This CDR3 has 15 amino acids. This CDR3 reads CASSLDAVPNTEAFF. In DNA, the CDR3 is TGTGCCAGCAGCTTAGATGCAGTTCCGAACACTGAAGCTTTCTTT.

V is TRBV7-2 and J is TRBJ1-6; no reliable D call. This CDR3 comprises 15 residues. Germline lookup yields CDR1 SGHTA and CDR2 FQGNSA. The ends were cut back, 1 base at V and 2 bases at J, with 6 bases in the middle. Written as DNA, the CDR3 is TGTGCCAGCAGCTTAGACGGGGCCTATAATTCACCCCTCCACTTT. This encodes CASSLDGAYNSPLHF. The variable domain in full, completed from reference TRBV7-2 and TRBJ1-6, reads GAGVSQSPSNKVTEKGKDVELRCDPISGHTALYWYRQSLGQGLEFLIYFQGNSAPDKSGLPSDRFSAERTGGSVSTLTIQRTQQEDSAVYLCASSLDGAYNSPLHFGNGTRLTVT.

This clone was observed once. V is TRBV5-1 and J is TRBJ2-1, with 9 positions matching TRBD1. Germline V lookup: CDR1 SGHRS, CDR2 YFSETQ. With V trimmed by 3 bases and J by 8 bases, 6 bases remained unmatched. The CDR3 contains 14 residues. CDR3 sequence reads: CASSSSQGADEQFF. The CDR3 region has the DNA TGCGCCAGCAGCTCCTCACAGGGGGCCGATGAGCAGTTCTTC.